The clone carrying this T cell receptor beta chain was counted only a few times. As originally analysed: Junction-only sequences without quality scores were provided by ImmunoSEQ, so filtering was different. Profiling relied on immunoSEQ multiplex PCR, and the TCRdb table lists in-frame clones only, not all of them. The V and J calls and clone size come from that table; D and trimming were worked out from the DNA. The sample carries approximately 500,000 clones, roughly 85% recorded once. This sample is drawn from a study of shared clonotypes between healthy human individuals. CDR1 SGHDN and CDR2 FVKESK come from the germline V gene. V was shortened by 6 bases and J by 6 bases, with 16 bases between the two germline ends. The CDR3 has 14 residues. Nashville, Tennessee was home to all donors, who were Caucasian adults.

The chain uses TRBV14 and TRBJ2-3; D assignment may be TRBD1 or TRBD2 (6 bases each). The receptor was isolated from a woman in her 40s in good health. Some clones in this sample may be carry-over from other donors' samples. The sample comprised PBMCs. The CDR3 DNA reads as TGTGCCAGCAGTCGTAGACAGGCGGGGGATACGCAGTATTTT. It yields the protein CASSRRQAGDTQYF.